The source of this T cell receptor (beta chain) is a study of CD8 T cells in ankylosing spondylitis. This clonotype was observed many times. What it recognizes is unknown. Libraries for TCR beta were made by quantitative 5'-RACE with molecular barcodes. TCRdb independently ran MiXCR on the 5' RACE reads; one entry per CDR3 protein. Among tens of thousands of distinct CDR3 sequences listed, approximately 7.4% were seen once. Broader study findings: What appeared characteristic of ankylosing spondylitis blood was a TCR beta motif of eight highly homologous variants. Significant enrichment of disease-linked clones was reported in matched ankylosing spondylitis synovial fluid.

Germline trimming cut 3 bases from V and 2 bases from J; bases unmatched to any gene: 8. This CDR3 is built from 16 residues. Germline values: CDR1 DFQATT, CDR2 SNEGSKA (reference sequence). The TCR sequence derives from a female donor with ankylosing spondylitis or in good health (not recorded which). The chain is built from TRBV20-1 and TRBJ2-5, with TRBD2 identical over 11 bases. Sequences were obtained from blood, either unsorted or a sorted T cell fraction (not recorded which). CDR3 residues: CSASPIAGGRQETQYF. Here the CDR3 DNA reads TGCAGTGCTAGCCCCATAGCGGGGGGGCGTCAAGAGACCCAGTACTTC.